This T cell receptor (beta chain) comes out of a study of T-cell memory formation after mild COVID-19. One entry per CDR3 protein, called by TCRdb with MiXCR from the 5' RACE reads. Of some 450,000 distinct CDR3 sequences listed, roughly 18% are singletons. V lost 4 bases and J 4 bases, leaving 10 bases between the germline ends. The CDR3 is 13 amino acids. Per the germline V gene, CDR1 is SNHLY and CDR2 is FYNNEI. This chain joins TRBV2 and TRBJ2-5, with unresolved D. The sequence was collected from a man aged 18 to 30 who had mild COVID-19 (a few samples of this study predate the infection). Cell type and time point are not known. The sequencing sample was made of PBMCs or a T cell subset sorted from them (not recorded which). DNA for the CDR3: TGTGCCAGCAGTGCCGAAGGAACAGAGACCCAGTACTTC. Protein sequence: CASSAEGTETQYF. Based on the CDR3 plus reference TRBV2 and TRBJ2-5, the full variable domain is EPEVTQTPSHQVTQMGQEVILRCVPISNHLYFYWYRQILGQKVEFLVSFYNNEISEKSEIFDDQFSVERPDGSNFTLKIRSTKLEDSAMYFCASSAEGTETQYFGPGTRLLVL.